The next 32 T cell receptor beta chains were all read from a single sample in a study of cytomegalovirus exposure and HLA in healthy donors. Primers: 60 Vbeta forward and 13 Jbeta reverse. Repertoires were generated with immunoSEQ multiplex PCR, while TCRdb's copy carries only in-frame clones and drops some. The sample lists around 200,000 clones, about 81% seen once, with 2.5% to 3% in the top ten. Sequenced sample: PBMCs. Source of these receptors: a middle-aged woman in good health and CMV-seronegative.

V is TRBV30 and J is TRBJ1-5; TRBD1 might be the D (5 bases). With 0 bases removed from V and 6 bases from J, the gap between germline ends came to 12 bases. The CDR3 consists of 14 residues. In germline, CDR1 is GTSNPN, CDR2 SVGIG (reference sequence). DNA of the CDR3: TGTGCCTGGAGTGTTGGGGGGGTGGGTCAGCCCCAGCATTTT. Protein product: CAWSVGGVGQPQHF.

This clone was counted a single time. The chain joins TRBV5-4 to TRBJ1-1; D gene ambiguous. Trimming removed 6 bases from V and 0 bases from J, with 12 bases in between. Germline loops: CDR1 SGHNT, CDR2 YYREEE (reference sequence). CDR3 size: 14 residues. CDR3 residues: CASTIRGMNTEAFF. Here the CDR3 DNA reads TGTGCCAGCACCATCCGAGGTATGAACACTGAAGCTTTCTTT.

The CDR3 loop reads CASSSGLAKDTQYF. In nucleotides, the CDR3 is TGTGCCAGCAGCTCCGGACTAGCGAAAGATACGCAGTATTTT. The rearrangement joins TRBV5-6 to TRBJ2-3; the match to TRBD2 covers 9 bases. The CDR3 loop spans 14 amino acids. The germline gives CDR1 SGHDT, CDR2 YYEEEE. After removal of 3 bases from V and 5 bases from J, the junction contained 4 bases not matched to a gene.

The chain is built from TRBV30 and TRBJ1-2, with D tentatively TRBD1 (5 bases). V was clipped by 5 bases and J by 3 bases, with 16 bases between them. CDR1 is GTSNPN, CDR2 SVGIG, per germline (reference sequence). The CDR3 consists of 14 residues. The CDR3 DNA reads TGTGCCTGGTCCCGGGGGGGGACGGACTATGGCTACACCTTC. It codes for CAWSRGGTDYGYTF.

V gene TRBV5-4 combines with J gene TRBJ1-3; D is unresolved. V lost 4 bases and J 4 bases, leaving 12 bases between the germline ends. CDR1 SGHNT and CDR2 YYREEE come from the germline V gene (reference sequence). The CDR3 spans 14 residues. CDR3 sequence: CASSLDPEGNTIYF. In DNA form, the CDR3 reads TGTGCCAGCAGCCTAGACCCCGAAGGAAACACCATATATTTT.

This chain uses TRBV18 with TRBJ1-4, with 7 bases fitting TRBD1. This CDR3 has 15 amino acids. Germline CDR1 KGHSH, CDR2 LQKENI. J was trimmed by 7 bases and V by 2 bases; bases with no gene match: 7. CDR3 loop: CASSPDRVGLEKLFF. CDR3 nucleotides: TGTGCCAGCTCACCAGACAGGGTGGGTCTTGAAAAACTGTTTTTT.

The CDR3 DNA sequence: TGTGCCCAAGTTAGAAACACCGGGGAGCTGTTTTTT. Translation: CAQVRNTGELFF. The chain couples TRBV30 to TRBJ2-2; no reliable D call. The CDR3 covers 12 residues. Trimming left V 8 bases short and J 2 bases short, with 9 bases between. Looked up from germline, CDR1 is GTSNPN and CDR2 is SVGIG (reference sequence).

The chain recombines TRBV18 with TRBJ1-1, with D unresolved. Per the germline V gene, CDR1 is KGHSH and CDR2 is LQKENI. V lost 2 bases to trimming and J lost 1 base, with 8 bases between them. The CDR3 runs 14 residues. The CDR3 loop reads CASSPFPGNTEAFF. The CDR3 nucleotides are TGTGCCAGCTCACCATTTCCCGGGAACACTGAAGCTTTCTTT.

The chain recombines TRBV30 with TRBJ2-1; TRBD2 agrees at 8 bases. Germline lookup yields CDR1 GTSNPN and CDR2 SVGIG (reference sequence). J was trimmed by 1 base and V by 4 bases; bases with no gene match: 6. The CDR3 consists of 15 residues. CDR3 nucleotides: TGTGCCTGGATCCGGGGCGGGAGGTCCTACAATGAGCAGTTCTTC. It encodes CAWIRGGRSYNEQFF.

The chain is built from TRBV6-4 and TRBJ2-3; D call uncertain. Germline CDR1 is MRHNA and CDR2 is SNTAGT. Deletions cut 4 bases from V and 2 bases from J, with 10 bases between. This CDR3 has 14 amino acids. The CDR3 loop is CASSVGLTTDTQYF. The DNA of the CDR3 is TGTGCCAGCAGTGTGGGCCTTACCACAGATACGCAGTATTTT.

The V call is TRBV30, the J call TRBJ2-5; 9 nucleotides agree with TRBD1. CDR1 and CDR2 (germline): GTSNPN, SVGIG (reference sequence). V trimming: 1 base; J trimming: 5 bases; junction bases outside the gene matches: 11. The CDR3 runs 16 residues. CDR3 DNA: TGTGCCTGGAGTGAGGGGACAGGGAGACGTCAGGAGACCCAGTACTTC. Residues: CAWSEGTGRRQETQYF.

V gene TRBV23-1 combines with J gene TRBJ2-2; D perhaps matches TRBD1 (6 bases). TRBV23-1 is marked as an open reading frame, function uncertain. The CDR3 has 15 residues. V lost 4 bases to trimming and J lost 0 bases, with 9 bases between them. The CDR3 DNA is TGCGCCAGCAGTCTGGGGGCCTCGAACACCGGGGAGCTGTTTTTT. This gives the protein CASSLGASNTGELFF.

This chain connects TRBV6-1 to TRBJ2-7; 7 bases are shared with TRBD1. From germline, CDR1 is MNHNS and CDR2 SASEGT. The V gene end was trimmed by 4 bases and the J gene end by 1 base; junction bases not matched to a gene: 7. The CDR3 spans 15 residues. The DNA for the CDR3 is TGTGCCAGCAGTGGAGGGGGCAGCGGATCCTACGAGCAGTACTTC. Its translation: CASSGGGSGSYEQYF.

This rearrangement joins TRBV28 to TRBJ2-1, with 7 bases lining up with TRBD2. The CDR3 consists of 15 residues. Trimming cost V 2 bases and J 2 bases; bases outside gene matches: 3. CDR1 MDHEN and CDR2 SYDVKM come from the germline V gene. The CDR3 loop is CASSLRGGPYNEQFF. The CDR3 DNA reads as TGTGCCAGCAGTTTAAGGGGAGGGCCCTACAATGAGCAGTTCTTC.

This rearrangement joins TRBV30 to TRBJ2-1; 7 bases are a match to TRBD2. CDR3 length equals 12 residues. Germline V lookup: CDR1 GTSNPN, CDR2 SVGIG (reference sequence). The junction had 14 bases not matched to a gene; V was cut back by 5 bases and J by 16 bases. CDR3 nucleotides: TGTGCCTGGGGGGGGGATGTGGTGGGGACCTTCTTC. It translates to CAWGGDVVGTFF.

The chain carries TRBV5-1 and TRBJ1-4; 8 bases map to TRBD1. Germline assignment: CDR1 SGHRS and CDR2 YFSETQ. J was trimmed by 5 bases and V by 0 bases; bases with no gene match: 9. This CDR3 comprises 17 residues. The CDR3 nucleotides read TGCGCCAGCAGCTTGGGGGGCCAGGGGGCACTAAATGAAAAACTGTTTTTT. Translated, it gives CASSLGGQGALNEKLFF.

V gene TRBV30 combines with J gene TRBJ1-2, with 8 bases lining up with TRBD1. The CDR3 extends over 14 amino acids. The V segment lost 0 bases and the J segment 5 bases; nucleotides outside the gene matches: 5. Germline CDR1 reads GTSNPN; CDR2 reads SVGIG (reference sequence). In nucleotides, the CDR3 is TGTGCCTGGAGTGTACGAGGGACAGGATATGGCTACACCTTC. It specifies CAWSVRGTGYGYTF.

J is TRBJ1-3 and V is TRBV28; D perhaps matches TRBD1 (6 bases). Trimming pared 6 bases from V and 3 bases from J, leaving 15 bases between. The CDR3 is 15 amino acids. From germline, CDR1 is MDHEN and CDR2 SYDVKM. The CDR3 DNA sequence: TGTGCCAGCAGCCCCCGGACAGTTCTTGGAAACACCATATATTTT. Translating it yields CASSPRTVLGNTIYF.

As DNA, the CDR3 is TGCAGCGGGGGCGGGACCGGTACAACCAACTATGGCTACACCTTC. Its protein product is CSGGGTGTTNYGYTF. The chain joins TRBV29-1 to TRBJ1-2; a possible D gene is TRBD1 (5 bases). Between the trimmed V and J ends, which lost 7 bases and 2 bases, there was a span of 20 bases. CDR1 and CDR2 (germline): SQVTM, ANQGSEA. The CDR3 extends over 15 amino acids.

This chain joins TRBV7-3 and TRBJ2-1; 9 nucleotides align to TRBD1. CDR1 and CDR2 (germline): SGHTA, FQGTGA. The CDR3 has 15 amino acids. The V gene end was trimmed by 5 bases and the J gene end by 2 bases; junction bases not matched to a gene: 4. The DNA for the CDR3 is TGTGCCAGCAGCAAAACAGGGGGCGCCTACAATGAGCAGTTCTTC. It codes for CASSKTGGAYNEQFF.

The chain employs TRBV12-5 and TRBJ2-7; tentative D call: TRBD2 (5 bases). This CDR3 has 15 amino acids. The V end lost 6 bases, the J end lost 9 bases, and 24 bases lay between the germline ends. Germline assignment: CDR1 LGHNT and CDR2 FRNRAP. The CDR3 loop is CASGGPRTPYEGQYF. CDR3 in DNA: TGTGCTAGTGGAGGACCCCGGACCCCGTATGAGGGGCAGTACTTC. The full variable domain, with the rest looked up from reference TRBV12-5 and TRBJ2-7, is DARVTQTPRHKVTEMGQEVTMRCQPILGHNTVFWYRQTMMQGLELLAYFRNRAPLDDSGMPKDRFSAEMPDATLATLKIQPSEPRDSAVYFCASGGPRTPYEGQYFGPGTRLTVT.

The chain recombines TRBV7-2 with TRBJ2-7; TRBD2 matches 12 bases. The CDR3 runs 16 residues. The V segment lost 5 bases and the J segment 6 bases; nucleotides outside the gene matches: 11. Germline assignment: CDR1 SGHTA and CDR2 FQGNSA. CDR3 nucleotides: TGTGCCAGCAGCCCCCGCTTCACTAGCGGGAGGCCCGAGCAGTACTTC. Translating it yields CASSPRFTSGRPEQYF.

This chain links TRBV30 with TRBJ1-1; D unresolved. Between the trimmed V and J ends, which lost 2 bases and 0 bases, there was a span of 10 bases. Germline V gene sequence: CDR1 GTSNPN, CDR2 SVGIG (reference sequence). The CDR3 has 14 amino acids. The CDR3 reads CAWSPGQLNTEAFF. The DNA of the CDR3 is TGTGCCTGGAGTCCAGGTCAGCTGAACACTGAAGCTTTCTTT.

The rearrangement links TRBV6-1 to TRBJ2-7; TRBD2 aligns across 11 bases. The J segment lost 3 bases and the V segment lost 3 bases, leaving 13 bases of the junction unmatched. Germline CDR1 is MNHNS and CDR2 is SASEGT. This CDR3 contains 18 residues. DNA for the CDR3: TGTGCCAGCAGTGATCCCGCGAGGGCTAGCGGGAGGAGCTACGAGCAGTACTTC. It encodes CASSDPARASGRSYEQYF.

This rearrangement joins TRBV29-1 to TRBJ2-7, with TRBD1 matching 8 bases. The germline V gene has CDR1 SQVTM and CDR2 ANQGSEA. CDR3 size: 12 residues. The junction had 7 bases not matched to a gene; V was cut back by 6 bases and J by 6 bases. CDR3 bases: TGCAGCGTCGTTCCCGGGACAGGCGAGCAGTACTTC. Amino acid sequence: CSVVPGTGEQYF.

The chain employs TRBV6-1 and TRBJ1-5; 7 bases fit TRBD1. CDR1 is MNHNS and CDR2 is SASEGT in the germline V gene. Losses at the gene ends were 3 bases for V and 0 bases for J; bases not matched to a gene: 11. This CDR3 is 18 amino acids long. The CDR3 nucleotides are TGTGCCAGCAGTGAGGGGGACAGATCTGCCTATAGCAATCAGCCCCAGCATTTT. This codes for CASSEGDRSAYSNQPQHF.

The V and J genes are TRBV4-1 and TRBJ2-3; 8 nucleotides align to TRBD2. Trimming removed 1 base from V and 4 bases from J; junction bases left unmatched: 7. The CDR3 extends over 16 amino acids. Germline loops: CDR1 MGHRA, CDR2 YSYEKL. CDR3 region: CASSQGSGGWADTQYF. The CDR3 nucleotides read TGCGCCAGCAGCCAAGGTTCGGGAGGGTGGGCAGATACGCAGTATTTT.

The genes are TRBV12-5 and TRBJ2-7, with D perhaps TRBD2 (5 bases). Trimming took off 8 bases at V and 6 bases at J, with 17 bases between the two ends. Per germline, CDR1 LGHNT and CDR2 FRNRAP. The length of the CDR3 is 13 residues. The CDR3 DNA reads as TGTGCTAGTCGCAATGGACTTCTGGGCGAGCAGTACTTC. Translated: CASRNGLLGEQYF.

The chain is built from TRBV7-3 and TRBJ1-1, with D perhaps TRBD1 (5 bases). CDR1 is SGHTA and CDR2 is FQGTGA in the germline V gene. V was clipped by 6 bases and J by 1 base, with 9 bases between them. This CDR3 comprises 13 residues. The CDR3 protein is CASSRQRNTEAFF. The CDR3 DNA is TGTGCCAGCAGTAGACAGCGGAACACTGAAGCTTTCTTT.

V and J are TRBV7-9 and TRBJ1-3; D is ambiguous. Trimming removed 7 bases from V and 0 bases from J, with 13 bases in between. The CDR3 has 15 amino acids. CDR1 is SEHNR and CDR2 is FQNEAQ in the germline V gene (reference sequence). CDR3 in DNA: TGTGCCAGCACCCCGTTCGCGAGCTCTGGAAACACCATATATTTT. This translates into CASTPFASSGNTIYF.

The chain joins TRBV6-6 to TRBJ1-5; 8 bases are shared with TRBD1. Germline V gene data show CDR1 as MNHNY and CDR2 as SVGAGI (reference sequence). The V gene end was trimmed by 0 bases and the J gene end by 6 bases; junction bases not matched to a gene: 1. The CDR3 sequence is 14 residues long. CDR3 loop: CASSYSTGAQPQHF. CDR3 DNA sequence: TGTGCCAGCAGTTACTCGACAGGGGCTCAGCCCCAGCATTTT.

The chain combines TRBV4-2 with TRBJ1-4; D is unresolved. Trimming took off 8 bases at V and 7 bases at J, with 17 bases between the two ends. CDR3 size: 14 residues. CDR1 is LGHNA, CDR2 YNFKEQ, per germline. The CDR3 DNA is TGTGCCAGCTCACAAGGGAGACAACCTGAAAAACTGTTTTTT. Its translation: CASSQGRQPEKLFF.